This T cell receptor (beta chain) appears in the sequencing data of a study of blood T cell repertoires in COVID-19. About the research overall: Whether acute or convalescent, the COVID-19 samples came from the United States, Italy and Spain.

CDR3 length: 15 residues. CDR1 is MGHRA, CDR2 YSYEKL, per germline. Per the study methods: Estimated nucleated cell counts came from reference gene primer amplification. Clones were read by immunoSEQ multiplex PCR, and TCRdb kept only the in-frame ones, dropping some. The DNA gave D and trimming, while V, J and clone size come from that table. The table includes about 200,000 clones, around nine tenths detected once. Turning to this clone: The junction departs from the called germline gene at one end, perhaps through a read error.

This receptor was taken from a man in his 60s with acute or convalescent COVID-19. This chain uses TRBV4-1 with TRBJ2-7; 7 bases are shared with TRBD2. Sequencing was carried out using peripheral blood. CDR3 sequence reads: CASSQDGSLGRSFAF. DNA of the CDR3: TGCGCCAGCAGCCAAGATGGATCCCTCGGGAGGTCGTTTGCCTTC.